Detailed here is one T cell receptor beta chain. This specimen belongs to a study of T cell repertoires in cytomegalovirus infection. The wider study: In public TCR beta signatures, there were indications of both CMV infection and matching HLA type.

TCRdb itself ran the reads through MiXCR, one entry per CDR3 protein. The table has 200,000 or so distinct CDR3 sequences, roughly 27% seen once. This CDR3 has 14 amino acids. Germline values: CDR1 SGHTA, CDR2 FQGNSA. V lost 4 bases and J 3 bases, leaving 11 bases between the germline ends. This clonotype was obtained from a human donor in good health (CMV status not recorded). Some clones in this sample may be carry-over from other donors' samples. The V call is TRBV7-2, the J call TRBJ2-3; D is possibly TRBD2 (6 bases). Material: PBMCs. This chain's CDR3 is CASSSTSGTDTQYF. Written as DNA, the CDR3 is TGTGCCAGCAGCTCGACTAGTGGTACAGATACGCAGTATTTT. The whole variable domain, filled in from reference TRBV7-2 and TRBJ2-3, reads GAGVSQSPSNKVTEKGKDVELRCDPISGHTALYWYRQSLGQGLEFLIYFQGNSAPDKSGLPSDRFSAERTGGSVSTLTIQRTQQEDSAVYLCASSSTSGTDTQYFGPGTRLTVL.